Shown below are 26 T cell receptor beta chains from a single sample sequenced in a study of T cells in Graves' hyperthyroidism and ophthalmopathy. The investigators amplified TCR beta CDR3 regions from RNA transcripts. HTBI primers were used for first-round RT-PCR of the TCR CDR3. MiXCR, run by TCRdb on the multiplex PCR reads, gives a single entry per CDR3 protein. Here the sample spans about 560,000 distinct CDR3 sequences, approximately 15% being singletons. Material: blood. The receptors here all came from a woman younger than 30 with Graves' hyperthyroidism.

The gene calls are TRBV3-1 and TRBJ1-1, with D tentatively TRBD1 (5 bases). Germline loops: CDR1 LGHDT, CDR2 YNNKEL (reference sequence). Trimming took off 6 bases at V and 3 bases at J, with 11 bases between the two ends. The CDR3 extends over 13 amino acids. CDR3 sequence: CASRGGGYTEAFF. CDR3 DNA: TGTGCCAGCAGGGGGGGGGGTTACACTGAAGCTTTCTTT. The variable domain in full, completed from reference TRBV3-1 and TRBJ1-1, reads DTAVSQTPKYLVTQMGNDKSIKCEQNLGHDTMYWYKQDSKKFLKIMFSYNNKELIINETVPNRFSPKSPDKAHLNLHINSLELGDSAVYFCASRGGGYTEAFFGQGTRLTVV.

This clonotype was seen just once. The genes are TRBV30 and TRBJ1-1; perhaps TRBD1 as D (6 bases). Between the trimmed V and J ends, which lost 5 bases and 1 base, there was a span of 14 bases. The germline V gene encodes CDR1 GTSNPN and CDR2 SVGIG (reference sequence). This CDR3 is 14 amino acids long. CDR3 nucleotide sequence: TGTGCCTGGGGGACTGACAGGCCGAACACTGAAGCTTTCTTT. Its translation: CAWGTDRPNTEAFF. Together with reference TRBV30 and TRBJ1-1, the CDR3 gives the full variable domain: SQTIHQWPATLVQPVGSPLSLECTVEGTSNPNLYWYRQAAGRGLQLLFYSVGIGQISSEVPQNLSASRPQDRQFILSSKKLLLSDSGFYLCAWGTDRPNTEAFFGQGTRLTVV.

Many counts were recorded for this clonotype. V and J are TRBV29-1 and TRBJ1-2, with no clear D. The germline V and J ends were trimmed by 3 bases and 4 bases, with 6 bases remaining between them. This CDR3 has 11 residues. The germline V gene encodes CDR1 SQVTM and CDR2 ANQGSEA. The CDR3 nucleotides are TGCAGCGTTGACAGGAGCTATGGCTACACCTTC. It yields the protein CSVDRSYGYTF.

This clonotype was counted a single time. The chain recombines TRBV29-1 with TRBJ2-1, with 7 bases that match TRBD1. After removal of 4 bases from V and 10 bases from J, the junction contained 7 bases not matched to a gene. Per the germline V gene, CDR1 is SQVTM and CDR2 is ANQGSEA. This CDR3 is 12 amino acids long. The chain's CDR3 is CSVGETGSEQFF. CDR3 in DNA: TGCAGCGTTGGAGAGACAGGGTCCGAGCAGTTCTTC.

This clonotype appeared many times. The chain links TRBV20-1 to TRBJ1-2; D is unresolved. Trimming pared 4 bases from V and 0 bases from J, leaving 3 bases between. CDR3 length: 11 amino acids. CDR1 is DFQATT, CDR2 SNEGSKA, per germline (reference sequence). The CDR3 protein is CSAMANYGYTF. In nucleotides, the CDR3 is TGCAGTGCTATGGCTAACTATGGCTACACCTTC.

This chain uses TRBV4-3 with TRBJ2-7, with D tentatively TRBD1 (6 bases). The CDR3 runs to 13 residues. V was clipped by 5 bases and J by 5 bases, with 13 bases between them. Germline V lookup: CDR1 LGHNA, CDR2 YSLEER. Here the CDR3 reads CASSSRAGDEQYF. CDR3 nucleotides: TGCGCCAGCAGCTCCCGGGCAGGGGACGAGCAGTACTTC.

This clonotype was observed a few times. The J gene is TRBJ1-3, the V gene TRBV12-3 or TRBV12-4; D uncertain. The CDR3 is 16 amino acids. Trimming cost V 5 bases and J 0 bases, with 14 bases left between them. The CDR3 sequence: CASSPPQSGSGNTIYF. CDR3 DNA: TGTGCCAGCAGTCCTCCACAGAGCGGCTCTGGAAACACCATATATTTT.

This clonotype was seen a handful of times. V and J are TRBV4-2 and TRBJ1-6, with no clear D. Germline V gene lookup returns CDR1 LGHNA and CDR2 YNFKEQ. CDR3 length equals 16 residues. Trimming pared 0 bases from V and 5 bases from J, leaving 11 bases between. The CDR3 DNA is TGTGCCAGCAGCCAAGAAGAGCAGCGAGATAATTCACCCCTCCACTTT. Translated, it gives CASSQEEQRDNSPLHF.

CDR3 sequence: CASRLPQRNEKLFF. In nucleotides, the CDR3 is TGTGCCAGCAGGTTACCACAGCGTAATGAAAAACTGTTTTTT. The chain links TRBV28 to TRBJ1-4; D not certain. Germline V gene sequence: CDR1 MDHEN, CDR2 SYDVKM. CDR3 length: 14 amino acids. Trimming cost V 6 bases and J 4 bases, with 12 bases left between them.

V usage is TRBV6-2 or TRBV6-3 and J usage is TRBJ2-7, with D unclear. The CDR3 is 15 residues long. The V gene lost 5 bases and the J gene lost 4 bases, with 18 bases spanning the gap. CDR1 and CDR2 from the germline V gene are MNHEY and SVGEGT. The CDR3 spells CASSTPSAETYEQYF. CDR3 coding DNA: TGTGCCAGCAGTACGCCTTCGGCAGAGACTTACGAGCAGTACTTC.

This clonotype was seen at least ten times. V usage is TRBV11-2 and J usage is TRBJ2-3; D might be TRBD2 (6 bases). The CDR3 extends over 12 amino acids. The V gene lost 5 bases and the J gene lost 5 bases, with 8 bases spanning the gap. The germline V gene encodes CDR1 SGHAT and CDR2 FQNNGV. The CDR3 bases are TGTGCCAGCAGCGGGGGGTTAGATACGCAGTATTTT. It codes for CASSGGLDTQYF.

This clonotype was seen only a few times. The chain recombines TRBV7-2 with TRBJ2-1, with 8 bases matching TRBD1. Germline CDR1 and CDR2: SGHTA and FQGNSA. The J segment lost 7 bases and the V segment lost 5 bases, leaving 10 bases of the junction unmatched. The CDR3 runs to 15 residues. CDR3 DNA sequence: TGTGCCAGCAGCCCCCCGGACAGGGTAAGGAATGAGCAGTTCTTC. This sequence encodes CASSPPDRVRNEQFF.

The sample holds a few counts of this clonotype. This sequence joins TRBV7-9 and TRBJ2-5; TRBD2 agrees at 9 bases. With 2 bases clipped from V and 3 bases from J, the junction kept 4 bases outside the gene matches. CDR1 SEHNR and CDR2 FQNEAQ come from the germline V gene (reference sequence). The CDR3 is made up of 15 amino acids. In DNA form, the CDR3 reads TGTGCCAGCAGCTTAAGACTAGCGGTAGAAGAGACCCAGTACTTC. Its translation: CASSLRLAVEETQYF.

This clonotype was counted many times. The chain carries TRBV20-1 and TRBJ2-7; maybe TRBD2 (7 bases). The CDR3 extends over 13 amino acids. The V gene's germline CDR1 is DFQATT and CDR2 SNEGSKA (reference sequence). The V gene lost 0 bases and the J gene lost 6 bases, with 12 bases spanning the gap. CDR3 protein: CSARERGRGEQYF. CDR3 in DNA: TGCAGTGCTAGAGAGCGGGGGCGGGGCGAGCAGTACTTC.

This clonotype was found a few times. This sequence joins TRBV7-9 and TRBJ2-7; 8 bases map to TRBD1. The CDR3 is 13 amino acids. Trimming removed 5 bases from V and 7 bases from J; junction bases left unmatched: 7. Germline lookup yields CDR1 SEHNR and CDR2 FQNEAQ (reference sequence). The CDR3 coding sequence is TGTGCCAGCAGCCCGAACGACAGGGGTGAGCAGTACTTC. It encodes CASSPNDRGEQYF.

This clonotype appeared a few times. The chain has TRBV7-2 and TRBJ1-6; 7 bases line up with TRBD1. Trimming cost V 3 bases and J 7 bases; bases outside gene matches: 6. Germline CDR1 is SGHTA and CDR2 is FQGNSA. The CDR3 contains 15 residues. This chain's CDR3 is CASSLYDRENSPLHF. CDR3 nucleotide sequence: TGTGCCAGCAGCTTGTACGACAGGGAGAATTCACCCCTCCACTTT.

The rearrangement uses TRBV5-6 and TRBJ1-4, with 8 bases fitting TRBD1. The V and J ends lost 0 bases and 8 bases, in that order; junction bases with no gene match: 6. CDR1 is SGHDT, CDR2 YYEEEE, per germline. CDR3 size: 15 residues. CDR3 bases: TGTGCCAGCAGCTTGGACCCGGACAGGGACGAAAAACTGTTTTTT. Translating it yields CASSLDPDRDEKLFF. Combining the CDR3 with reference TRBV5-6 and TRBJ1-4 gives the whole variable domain DAGVTQSPTHLIKTRGQQVTLRCSPKSGHDTVSWYQQALGQGPQFIFQYYEEEERQRGNFPDRFSGHQFPNYSSELNVNALLLGDSALYLCASSLDPDRDEKLFFGSGTQLSVL.

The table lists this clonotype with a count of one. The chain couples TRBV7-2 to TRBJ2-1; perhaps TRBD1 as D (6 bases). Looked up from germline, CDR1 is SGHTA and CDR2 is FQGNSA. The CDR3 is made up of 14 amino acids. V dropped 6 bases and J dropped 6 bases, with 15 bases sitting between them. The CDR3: CASSPPGGLNEQFF. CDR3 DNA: TGTGCCAGCAGTCCCCCTGGGGGCCTCAATGAGCAGTTCTTC. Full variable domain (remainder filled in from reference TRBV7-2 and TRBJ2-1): GAGVSQSPSNKVTEKGKDVELRCDPISGHTALYWYRQSLGQGLEFLIYFQGNSAPDKSGLPSDRFSAERTGGSVSTLTIQRTQQEDSAVYLCASSPPGGLNEQFFGPGTRLTVL.

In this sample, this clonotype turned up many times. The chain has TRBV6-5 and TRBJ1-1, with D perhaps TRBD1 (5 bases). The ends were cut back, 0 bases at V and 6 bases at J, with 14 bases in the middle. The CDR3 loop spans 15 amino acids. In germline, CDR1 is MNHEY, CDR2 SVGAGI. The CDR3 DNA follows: TGTGCCAGCAGTTACTCGATGTCGGGGCCGGCTGAAGCTTTCTTT. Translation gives CASSYSMSGPAEAFF.

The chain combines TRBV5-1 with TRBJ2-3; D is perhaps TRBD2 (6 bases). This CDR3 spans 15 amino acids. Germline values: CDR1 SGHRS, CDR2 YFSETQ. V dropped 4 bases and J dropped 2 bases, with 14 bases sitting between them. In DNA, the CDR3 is TGCGCCAGCAGCACTGGGGACTTACACACAGATACGCAGTATTTT. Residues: CASSTGDLHTDTQYF.

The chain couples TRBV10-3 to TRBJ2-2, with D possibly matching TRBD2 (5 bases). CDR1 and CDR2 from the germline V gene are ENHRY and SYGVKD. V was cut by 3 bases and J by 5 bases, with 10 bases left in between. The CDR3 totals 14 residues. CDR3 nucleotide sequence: TGTGCCATCAGTGATGTACTAGGAACCGGGGAGCTGTTTTTT. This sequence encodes CAISDVLGTGELFF.

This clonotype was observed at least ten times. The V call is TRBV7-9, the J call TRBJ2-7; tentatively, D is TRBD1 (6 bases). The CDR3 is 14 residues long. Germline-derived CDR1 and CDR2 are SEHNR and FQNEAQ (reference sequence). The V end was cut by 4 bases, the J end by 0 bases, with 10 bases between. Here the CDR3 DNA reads TGTGCCAGCAGCTCAAGGACAGTCTCCTACGAGCAGTACTTC. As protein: CASSSRTVSYEQYF.

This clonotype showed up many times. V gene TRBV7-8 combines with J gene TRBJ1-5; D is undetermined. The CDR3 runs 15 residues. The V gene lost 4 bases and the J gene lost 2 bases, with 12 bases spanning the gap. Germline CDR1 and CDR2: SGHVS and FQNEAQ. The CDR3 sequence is CASSSPGVGNQPQHF. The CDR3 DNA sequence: TGTGCCAGCAGCTCCCCTGGGGTCGGCAATCAGCCCCAGCATTTT.

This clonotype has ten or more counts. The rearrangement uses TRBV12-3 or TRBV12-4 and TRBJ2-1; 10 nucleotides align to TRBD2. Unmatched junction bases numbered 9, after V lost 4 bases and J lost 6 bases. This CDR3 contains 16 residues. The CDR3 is CASSSPSGSGGNEQFF. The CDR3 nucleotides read TGTGCCAGCAGTTCCCCTAGCGGGAGCGGGGGCAATGAGCAGTTCTTC.

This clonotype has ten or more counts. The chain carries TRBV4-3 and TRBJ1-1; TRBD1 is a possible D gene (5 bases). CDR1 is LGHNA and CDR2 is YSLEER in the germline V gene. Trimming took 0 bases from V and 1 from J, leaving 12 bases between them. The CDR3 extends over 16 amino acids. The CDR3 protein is CASSQDGAPGNTEAFF. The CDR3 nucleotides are TGCGCCAGCAGCCAAGATGGGGCCCCAGGGAACACTGAAGCTTTCTTT.

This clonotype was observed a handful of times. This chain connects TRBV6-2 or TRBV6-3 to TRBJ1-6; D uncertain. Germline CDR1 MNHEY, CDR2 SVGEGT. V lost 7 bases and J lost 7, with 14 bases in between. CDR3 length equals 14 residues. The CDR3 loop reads CASTSPEKNSPLHF. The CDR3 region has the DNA TGTGCCAGCACATCACCGGAGAAAAATTCACCCCTCCACTTT.